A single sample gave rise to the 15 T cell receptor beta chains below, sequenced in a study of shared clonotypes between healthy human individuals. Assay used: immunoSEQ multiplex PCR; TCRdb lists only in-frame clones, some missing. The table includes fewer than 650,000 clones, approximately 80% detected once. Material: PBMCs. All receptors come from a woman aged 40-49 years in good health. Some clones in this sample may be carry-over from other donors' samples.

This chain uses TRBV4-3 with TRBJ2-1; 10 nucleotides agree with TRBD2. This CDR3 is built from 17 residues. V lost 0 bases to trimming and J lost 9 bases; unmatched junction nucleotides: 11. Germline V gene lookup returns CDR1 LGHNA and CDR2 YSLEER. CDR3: CASSQDSSLAGGSEQFF. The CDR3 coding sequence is TGCGCCAGCAGCCAAGATTCCTCCTTAGCGGGAGGTAGTGAGCAGTTCTTC.

The CDR3 sequence is CASSLGGLGANVLTF. The CDR3 DNA follows: TGTGCCAGCAGCTTAGGGGGGCTCGGGGCCAACGTCCTGACTTTC. The V and J genes are TRBV11-3 and TRBJ2-6, with D maybe TRBD1 (6 bases). Germline V lookup: CDR1 SGHNT, CDR2 YENEEA. This CDR3 has 15 residues. The V gene lost 1 base and the J gene lost 4 bases, with 8 bases spanning the gap.

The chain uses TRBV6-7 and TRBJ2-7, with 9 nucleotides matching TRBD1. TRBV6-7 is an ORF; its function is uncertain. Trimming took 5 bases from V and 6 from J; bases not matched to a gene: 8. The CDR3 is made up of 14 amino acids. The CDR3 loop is CASSRPPGQGEQYF. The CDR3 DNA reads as TGTGCCAGCAGTCGTCCTCCGGGACAGGGCGAGCAGTACTTC.

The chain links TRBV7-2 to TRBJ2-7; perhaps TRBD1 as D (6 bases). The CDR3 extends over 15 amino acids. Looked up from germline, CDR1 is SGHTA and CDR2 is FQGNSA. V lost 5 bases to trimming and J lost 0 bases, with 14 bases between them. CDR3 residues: CASSLRQASSYEQYF. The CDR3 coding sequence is TGTGCCAGCAGCCTACGACAGGCCTCCTCCTACGAGCAGTACTTC.

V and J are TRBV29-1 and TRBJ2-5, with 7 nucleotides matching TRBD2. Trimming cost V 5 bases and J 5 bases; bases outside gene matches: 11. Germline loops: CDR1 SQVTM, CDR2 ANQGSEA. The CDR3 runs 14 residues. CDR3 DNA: TGCAGCGTTTTCAGTTGGGAGGGAGGGGAGACCCAGTACTTC. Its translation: CSVFSWEGGETQYF.

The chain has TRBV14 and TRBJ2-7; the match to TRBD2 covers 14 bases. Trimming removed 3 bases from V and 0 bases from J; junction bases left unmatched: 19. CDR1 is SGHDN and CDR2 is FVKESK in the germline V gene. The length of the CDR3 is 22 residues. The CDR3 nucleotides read TGTGCCAGCAGCCATGGATTTTGGGGATCGGGACTAGCGGGAGTTAGCTCCTACGAGCAGTACTTC. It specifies CASSHGFWGSGLAGVSSYEQYF.

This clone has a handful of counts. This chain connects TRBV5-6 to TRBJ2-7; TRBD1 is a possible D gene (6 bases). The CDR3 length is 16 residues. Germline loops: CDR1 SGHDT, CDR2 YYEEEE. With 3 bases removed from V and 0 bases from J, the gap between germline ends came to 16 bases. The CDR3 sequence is CASSWGPGQSSYEQYF. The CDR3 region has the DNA TGTGCCAGCAGCTGGGGTCCGGGACAAAGCTCCTACGAGCAGTACTTC. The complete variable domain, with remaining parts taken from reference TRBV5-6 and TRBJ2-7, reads DAGVTQSPTHLIKTRGQQVTLRCSPKSGHDTVSWYQQALGQGPQFIFQYYEEEERQRGNFPDRFSGHQFPNYSSELNVNALLLGDSALYLCASSWGPGQSSYEQYFGPGTRLTVT.

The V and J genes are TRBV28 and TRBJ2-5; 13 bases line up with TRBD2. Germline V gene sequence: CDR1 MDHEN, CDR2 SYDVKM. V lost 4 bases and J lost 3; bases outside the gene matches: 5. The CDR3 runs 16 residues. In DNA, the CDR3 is TGTGCCAGCAGTTCGGCGACTAGCGGGAGGAAAGAGACCCAGTACTTC. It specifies CASSSATSGRKETQYF.

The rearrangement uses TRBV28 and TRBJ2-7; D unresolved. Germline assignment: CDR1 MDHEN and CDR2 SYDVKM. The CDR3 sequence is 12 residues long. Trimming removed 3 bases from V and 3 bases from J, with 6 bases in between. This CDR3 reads CASSFWGYEQYF. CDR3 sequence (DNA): TGTGCCAGCAGTTTTTGGGGCTACGAGCAGTACTTC.

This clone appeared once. The CDR3 DNA is TGCGCCAGCAGCTTGGGGCCCCGAGACAGGGGAGGGGAGACCCAGTACTTC. Its translation: CASSLGPRDRGGETQYF. The chain uses TRBV5-1 and TRBJ2-5; perhaps TRBD1 as D (8 bases). The CDR3 runs 17 residues. The V end lost 0 bases, the J end lost 5 bases, and 20 bases lay between the germline ends. The V gene's germline CDR1 is SGHRS and CDR2 YFSETQ.

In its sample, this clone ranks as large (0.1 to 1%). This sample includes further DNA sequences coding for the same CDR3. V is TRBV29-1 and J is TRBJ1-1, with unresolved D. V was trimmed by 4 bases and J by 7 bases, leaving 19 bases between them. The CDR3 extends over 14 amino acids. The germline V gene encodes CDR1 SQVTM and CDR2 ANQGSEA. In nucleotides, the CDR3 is TGCAGCGTTGTCCTAACCCGGGGTGGGATTGAAGCTTTCTTT. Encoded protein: CSVVLTRGGIEAFF.

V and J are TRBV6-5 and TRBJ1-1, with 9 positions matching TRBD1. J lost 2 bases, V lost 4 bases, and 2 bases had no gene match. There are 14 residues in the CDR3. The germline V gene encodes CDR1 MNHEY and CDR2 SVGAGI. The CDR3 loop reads CASSSDRGNTEAFF. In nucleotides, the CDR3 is TGTGCCAGCAGTTCGGACAGGGGAAACACTGAAGCTTTCTTT.

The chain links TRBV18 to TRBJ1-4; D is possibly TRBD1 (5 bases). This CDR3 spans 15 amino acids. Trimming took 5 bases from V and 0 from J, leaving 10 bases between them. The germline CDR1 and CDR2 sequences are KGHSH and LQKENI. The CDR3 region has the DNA TGTGCCAGCTCAGTAGACAGTTCAACTAATGAAAAACTGTTTTTT. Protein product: CASSVDSSTNEKLFF. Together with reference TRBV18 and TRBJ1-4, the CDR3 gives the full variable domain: NAGVMQNPRHLVRRRGQEARLRCSPMKGHSHVYWYRQLPEEGLKFMVYLQKENIIDESGMPKERFSAEFPKEGPSILRIQQVVRGDSAAYFCASSVDSSTNEKLFFGSGTQLSVL.

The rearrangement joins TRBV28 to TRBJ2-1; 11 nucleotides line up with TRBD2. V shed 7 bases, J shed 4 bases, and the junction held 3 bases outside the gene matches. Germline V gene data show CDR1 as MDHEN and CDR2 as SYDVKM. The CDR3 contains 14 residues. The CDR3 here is CASKTSGKYNEQFF. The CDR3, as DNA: TGTGCCAGCAAGACTAGCGGGAAGTACAATGAGCAGTTCTTC.

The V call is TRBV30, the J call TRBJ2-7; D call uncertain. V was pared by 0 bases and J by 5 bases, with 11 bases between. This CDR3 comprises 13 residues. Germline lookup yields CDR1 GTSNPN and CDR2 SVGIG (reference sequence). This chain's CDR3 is CAWSVLGPDEQYF. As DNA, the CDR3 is TGTGCCTGGAGTGTACTTGGTCCGGACGAGCAGTACTTC.